Following are 12 T cell receptor beta chains from one sample sequenced in a study of cytomegalovirus exposure and HLA in healthy donors. Primers: 60 Vbeta forward and 13 Jbeta reverse. Here immunoSEQ multiplex PCR was the method, and the copy in TCRdb shows in-frame clones only, minus some. The sample yields about 170,000 clones, about 85% seen once. The sample taken for sequencing was PBMCs. Receptor source: a man younger than 35 in good health and CMV-seropositive.

The chain uses TRBV18 and TRBJ1-5, with TRBD1 identical over 9 bases. Trimming took 5 bases from V and 0 from J; bases not matched to a gene: 8. Germline CDR1 reads KGHSH; CDR2 reads LQKENI. The CDR3 spans 17 residues. The CDR3 DNA reads as TGTGCCAGCTCATCGGACAGGGGATCCCTTAGCAATCAGCCCCAGCATTTT. Translated: CASSSDRGSLSNQPQHF.

This chain connects TRBV7-6 to TRBJ2-7, with TRBD1 identical over 9 bases. From germline, CDR1 is SGHVS and CDR2 FNYEAQ. The CDR3 sequence is 14 residues long. V was clipped by 5 bases and J by 2 bases; unmatched bases: 4. CDR3 coding DNA: TGTGCCAGCAGCGCGACAGGGGGGGCCTACGAGCAGTACTTC. The encoded protein is CASSATGGAYEQYF.

This rearrangement joins TRBV10-3 to TRBJ2-3, with 8 positions matching TRBD2. CDR3 length: 15 residues. CDR1 and CDR2 (germline): ENHRY, SYGVKD. J lost 2 bases, V lost 8 bases, and 9 bases had no gene match. The CDR3 DNA is TGTGCCATCCAACGCAGCGGGGGAACCACAGATACGCAGTATTTT. It specifies CAIQRSGGTTDTQYF.

Points on this clone: One end of the junction is discordant with germline, which a read error may explain. The chain employs TRBV19 and TRBJ2-6; a possible D gene is TRBD2 (6 bases). Germline V gives CDR1 LNHDA, CDR2 SQIVND (reference sequence). This CDR3 is 16 amino acids long. The CDR3 DNA sequence: TGTGCCAGTAGACAGTCTGGGGGGTCTGGGGCCAACGGCCTGACTTTC. Translated: CASRQSGGSGANGLTF.

This chain joins TRBV4-1 and TRBJ2-7; 8 bases agree with TRBD1. The CDR3 sequence is 16 residues long. Unmatched junction bases numbered 13, after V lost 4 bases and J lost 5 bases. The germline CDR1 and CDR2 sequences are MGHRA and YSYEKL. CDR3: CASSPTELRGLDEQYF. For the CDR3, the DNA is TGCGCCAGCAGCCCGACAGAGCTCAGGGGGCTCGACGAGCAGTACTTC.

This rearrangement joins TRBV5-4 to TRBJ2-1, with TRBD1 matching over 10 bases. The germline gives CDR1 SGHNT, CDR2 YYREEE (reference sequence). This CDR3 has 13 residues. Unmatched junction bases numbered 1, after V lost 3 bases and J lost 7 bases. CDR3: CASSSGQGNEQFF. The DNA for the CDR3 is TGTGCCAGCAGCTCGGGACAGGGGAATGAGCAGTTCTTC.

V gene TRBV29-1 combines with J gene TRBJ1-1, with TRBD1 matching over 9 bases. CDR1 SQVTM and CDR2 ANQGSEA come from the germline V gene. This CDR3 region has 13 residues. Losses at the gene ends were 3 bases for V and 3 bases for J; bases not matched to a gene: 2. The CDR3 DNA reads TGCAGCGTTGACGGGGACAGGGACACTGAAGCTTTCTTT. Its translation: CSVDGDRDTEAFF.

The V gene is TRBV10-1, the J gene TRBJ2-2; TRBD2 agrees at 9 bases. V was pared by 10 bases and J by 3 bases, with 3 bases of the junction left unmatched. The CDR3 is 13 residues long. In germline, CDR1 is WNHNN, CDR2 SYGVQD (reference sequence). The CDR3 bases are TGCGCCACCCAGCGGGGGGACACCGGGGAGCTGTTTTTT. The encoded protein is CATQRGDTGELFF.

The CDR3 nucleotides read TGTGCCAGTAGTCCCGGGGGGGACTATGGCTACACCTTC. Its protein product is CASSPGGDYGYTF. The chain couples TRBV19 to TRBJ1-2; a weak D match, TRBD1 (5 bases). V was trimmed by 5 bases and J by 3 bases, leaving 10 bases between them. CDR3 length: 13 residues. CDR1 and CDR2 from the germline V gene are LNHDA and SQIVND (reference sequence).

The CDR3 DNA reads as TGCGCCAGCAGGGAGCTCTCGGAGGGAAAACTGTTTTTT. It codes for CASRELSEGKLFF. This rearrangement joins TRBV5-1 to TRBJ1-4; D uncertain. V was pared by 5 bases and J by 10 bases, with 15 bases between. The CDR3 covers 13 residues. Germline V lookup: CDR1 SGHRS, CDR2 YFSETQ.

The chain is built from TRBV19 and TRBJ1-5; D is possibly TRBD1 (5 bases). Germline lookup yields CDR1 LNHDA and CDR2 SQIVND (reference sequence). The V and J ends lost 5 bases and 0 bases respectively, with 14 bases between them. The CDR3 length is 16 residues. CDR3 loop: CASSQGQYNSNQPQHF. In nucleotides, the CDR3 is TGTGCCAGTAGTCAGGGCCAGTACAATAGCAATCAGCCCCAGCATTTT. The full variable domain, its missing parts supplied by reference TRBV19 and TRBJ1-5, is DGGITQSPKYLFRKEGQNVTLSCEQNLNHDAMYWYRQDPGQGLRLIYYSQIVNDFQKGDIAEGYSVSREKKESFPLTVTSAQKNPTAFYLCASSQGQYNSNQPQHFGDGTRLSIL.

This clone was counted only a few times. J is TRBJ2-2 and V is TRBV18, with TRBD1 matching over 7 bases. V lost 7 bases, J lost 1 base, and 12 bases stayed unmatched. Germline assignment: CDR1 KGHSH and CDR2 LQKENI. The CDR3 sequence is 17 residues long. Here the CDR3 DNA reads TGTGCCAGCTGGCGGACCCGGGACAGCCAGAACACCGGGGAGCTGTTTTTT. Translation: CASWRTRDSQNTGELFF.